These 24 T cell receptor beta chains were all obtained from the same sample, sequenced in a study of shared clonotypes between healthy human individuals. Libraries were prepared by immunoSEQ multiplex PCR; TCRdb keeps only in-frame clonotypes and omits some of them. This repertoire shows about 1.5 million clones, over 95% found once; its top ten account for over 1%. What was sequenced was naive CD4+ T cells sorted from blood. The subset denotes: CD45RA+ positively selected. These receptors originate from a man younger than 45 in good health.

The CDR3 DNA reads as TGCGCCAGCAGCTTGGGGCCCGTCACGGGCGCCAGGTCCGCTTTCTTT. Its protein product is CASSLGPVTGARSAFF. The rearrangement uses TRBV5-1 and TRBJ1-1, with D unresolved. This CDR3 region has 16 residues. Trimming left V 0 bases short and J 11 bases short, with 23 bases between. CDR1 is SGHRS, CDR2 YFSETQ, per germline.

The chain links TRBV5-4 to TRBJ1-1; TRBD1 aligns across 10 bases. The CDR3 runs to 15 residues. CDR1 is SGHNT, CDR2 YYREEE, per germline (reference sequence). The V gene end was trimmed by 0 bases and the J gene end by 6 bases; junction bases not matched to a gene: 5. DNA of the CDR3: TGTGCCAGCAGCTTGGTAGGGACAGGGGCGTCTGAAGCTTTCTTT. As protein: CASSLVGTGASEAFF.

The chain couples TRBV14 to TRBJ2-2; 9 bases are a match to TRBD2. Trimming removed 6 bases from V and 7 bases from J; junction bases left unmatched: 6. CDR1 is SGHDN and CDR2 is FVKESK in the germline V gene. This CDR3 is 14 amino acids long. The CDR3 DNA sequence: TGTGCCAGCAGATCTAGCGGGAATATCGGGGAGCTGTTTTTT. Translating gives CASRSSGNIGELFF.

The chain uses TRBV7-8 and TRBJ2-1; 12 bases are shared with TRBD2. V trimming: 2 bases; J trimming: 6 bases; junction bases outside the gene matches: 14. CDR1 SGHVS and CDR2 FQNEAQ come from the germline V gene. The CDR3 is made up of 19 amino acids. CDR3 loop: CASSLRRLAGEGRGNEQFF. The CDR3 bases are TGTGCCAGCAGCTTAAGGCGACTAGCGGGAGAAGGGAGGGGCAATGAGCAGTTCTTC.

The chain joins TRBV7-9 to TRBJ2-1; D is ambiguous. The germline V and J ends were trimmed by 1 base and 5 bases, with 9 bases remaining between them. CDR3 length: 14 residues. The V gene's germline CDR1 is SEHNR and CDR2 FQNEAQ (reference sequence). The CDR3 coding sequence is TGTGCCAGCAGCTTAGGGGCTAGGAACAATGAGCAGTTCTTC. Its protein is CASSLGARNNEQFF.

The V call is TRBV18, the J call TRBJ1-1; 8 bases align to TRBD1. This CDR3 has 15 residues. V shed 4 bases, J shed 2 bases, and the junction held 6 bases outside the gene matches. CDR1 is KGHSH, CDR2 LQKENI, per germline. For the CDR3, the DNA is TGTGCCAGCTCACTGGGACAGGCAGGAAACACTGAAGCTTTCTTT. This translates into CASSLGQAGNTEAFF. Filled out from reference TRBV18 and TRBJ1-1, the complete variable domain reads NAGVMQNPRHLVRRRGQEARLRCSPMKGHSHVYWYRQLPEEGLKFMVYLQKENIIDESGMPKERFSAEFPKEGPSILRIQQVVRGDSAAYFCASSLGQAGNTEAFFGQGTRLTVV.

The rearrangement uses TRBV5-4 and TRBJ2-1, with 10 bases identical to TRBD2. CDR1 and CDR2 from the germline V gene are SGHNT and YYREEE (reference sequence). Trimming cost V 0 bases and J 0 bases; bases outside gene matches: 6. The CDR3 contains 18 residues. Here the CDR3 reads CASSLAGLAVSSYNEQFF. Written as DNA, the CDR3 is TGTGCCAGCAGCTTGGCAGGACTAGCGGTGAGCTCCTACAATGAGCAGTTCTTC.

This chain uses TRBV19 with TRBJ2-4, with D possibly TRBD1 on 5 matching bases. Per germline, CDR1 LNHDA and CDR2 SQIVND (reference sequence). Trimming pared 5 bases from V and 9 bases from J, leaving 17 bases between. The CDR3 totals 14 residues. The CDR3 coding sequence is TGTGCCAGTAGTCCAGGGATCCGGCAGGGCATTCAGTACTTC. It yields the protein CASSPGIRQGIQYF.

The CDR3 region is CASSLPGFQGSYEQYF. DNA of the CDR3: TGTGCCAGCAGCTTGCCGGGATTCCAGGGCTCCTACGAGCAGTACTTC. This sequence joins TRBV5-6 and TRBJ2-7; D is possibly TRBD1 or TRBD2 (5 bases each). With 1 base removed from V and 0 bases from J, the gap between germline ends came to 14 bases. Germline V gene data show CDR1 as SGHDT and CDR2 as YYEEEE. The CDR3 length is 16 residues.

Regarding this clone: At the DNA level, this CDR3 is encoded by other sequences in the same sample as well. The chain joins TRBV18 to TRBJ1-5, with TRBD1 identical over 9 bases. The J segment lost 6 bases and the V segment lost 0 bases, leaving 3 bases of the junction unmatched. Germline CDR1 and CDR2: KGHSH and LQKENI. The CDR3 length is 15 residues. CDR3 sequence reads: CASSPPGQGGQPQHF. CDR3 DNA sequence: TGTGCCAGCTCACCACCGGGACAGGGAGGTCAGCCCCAGCATTTT.

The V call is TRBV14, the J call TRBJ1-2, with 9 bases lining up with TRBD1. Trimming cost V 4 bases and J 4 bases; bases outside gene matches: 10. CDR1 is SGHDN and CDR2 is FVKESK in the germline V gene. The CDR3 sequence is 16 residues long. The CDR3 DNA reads TGTGCCAGCAGCCCCCGGATAGGACAGGGGCGCTATGGCTACACCTTC. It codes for CASSPRIGQGRYGYTF.

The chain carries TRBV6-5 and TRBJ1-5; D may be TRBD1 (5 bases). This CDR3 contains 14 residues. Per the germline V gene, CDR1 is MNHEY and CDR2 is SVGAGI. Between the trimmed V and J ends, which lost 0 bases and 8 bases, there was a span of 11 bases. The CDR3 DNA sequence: TGTGCCAGCAGTTACTCTTTCAGGGTTAAGCCCCAGCATTTT. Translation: CASSYSFRVKPQHF.

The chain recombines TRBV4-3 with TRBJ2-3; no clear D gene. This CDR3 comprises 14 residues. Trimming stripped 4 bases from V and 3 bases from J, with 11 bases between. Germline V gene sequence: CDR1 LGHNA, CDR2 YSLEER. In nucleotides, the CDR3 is TGCGCCAGCAGCCGTACGGTGTTGACAGATACGCAGTATTTT. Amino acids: CASSRTVLTDTQYF.

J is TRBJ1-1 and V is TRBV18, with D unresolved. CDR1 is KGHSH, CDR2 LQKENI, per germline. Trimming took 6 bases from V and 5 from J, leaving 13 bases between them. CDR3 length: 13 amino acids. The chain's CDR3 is CASSGLQGTEAFF. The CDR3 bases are TGTGCCAGCTCGGGCCTGCAAGGGACTGAAGCTTTCTTT.

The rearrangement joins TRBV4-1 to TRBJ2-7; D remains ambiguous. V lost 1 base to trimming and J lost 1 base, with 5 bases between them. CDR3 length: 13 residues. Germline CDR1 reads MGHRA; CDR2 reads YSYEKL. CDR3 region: CASSQVPSYEQYF. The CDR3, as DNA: TGCGCCAGCAGCCAAGTTCCTTCCTACGAGCAGTACTTC.

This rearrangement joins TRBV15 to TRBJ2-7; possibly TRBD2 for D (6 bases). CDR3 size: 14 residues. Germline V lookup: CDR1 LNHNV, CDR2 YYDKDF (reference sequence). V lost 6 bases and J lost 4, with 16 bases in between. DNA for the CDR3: TGTGCCACCAGTCGAGCGGGTTCAGTATACGAGCAGTACTTC. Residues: CATSRAGSVYEQYF.

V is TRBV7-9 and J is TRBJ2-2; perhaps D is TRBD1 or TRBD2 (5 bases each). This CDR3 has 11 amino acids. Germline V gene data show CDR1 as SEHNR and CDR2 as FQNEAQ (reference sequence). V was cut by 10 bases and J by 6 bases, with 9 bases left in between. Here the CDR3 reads CANRDAGELFF. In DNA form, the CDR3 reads TGTGCCAACCGGGACGCCGGGGAGCTGTTTTTT.

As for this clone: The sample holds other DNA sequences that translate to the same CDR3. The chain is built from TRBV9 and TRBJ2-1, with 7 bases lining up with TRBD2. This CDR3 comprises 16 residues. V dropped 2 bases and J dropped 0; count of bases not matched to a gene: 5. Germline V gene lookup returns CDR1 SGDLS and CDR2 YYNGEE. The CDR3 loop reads CASSVGAGSSYNEQFF. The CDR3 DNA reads TGTGCCAGCAGCGTCGGAGCGGGGAGCTCCTACAATGAGCAGTTCTTC.

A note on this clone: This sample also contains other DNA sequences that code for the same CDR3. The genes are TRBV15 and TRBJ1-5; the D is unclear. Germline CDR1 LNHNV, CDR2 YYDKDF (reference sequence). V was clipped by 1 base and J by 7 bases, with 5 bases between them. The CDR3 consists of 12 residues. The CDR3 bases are TGTGCCACCAGCAGAGTAGGCCAGCCCCAGCATTTT. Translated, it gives CATSRVGQPQHF.

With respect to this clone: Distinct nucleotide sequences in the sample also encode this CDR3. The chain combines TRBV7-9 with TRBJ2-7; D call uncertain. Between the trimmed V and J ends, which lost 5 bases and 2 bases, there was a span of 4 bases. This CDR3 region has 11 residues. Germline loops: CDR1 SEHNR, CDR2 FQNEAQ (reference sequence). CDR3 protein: CASSVTYEQYF. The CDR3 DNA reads TGTGCCAGCAGCGTAACCTACGAGCAGTACTTC. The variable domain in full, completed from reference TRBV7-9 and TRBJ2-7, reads DTGVSQNPRHKITKRGQNVTFRCDPISEHNRLYWYRQTLGQGPEFLTYFQNEAQLEKSRLLSDRFSAERPKGSFSTLEIQRTEQGDSAMYLCASSVTYEQYFGPGTRLTVT.

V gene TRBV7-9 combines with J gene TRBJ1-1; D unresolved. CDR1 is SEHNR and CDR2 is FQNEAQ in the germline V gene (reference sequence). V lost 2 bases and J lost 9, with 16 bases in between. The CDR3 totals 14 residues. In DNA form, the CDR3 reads TGTGCCAGCAGCTTAATCACGGGAGACCCTCAAGCTTTCTTT. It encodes CASSLITGDPQAFF.

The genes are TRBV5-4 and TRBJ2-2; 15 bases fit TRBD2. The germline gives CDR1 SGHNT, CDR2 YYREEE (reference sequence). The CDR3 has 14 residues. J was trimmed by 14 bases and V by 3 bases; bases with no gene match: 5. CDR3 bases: TGTGCCAGCAGCTCGGGACTAGCGGGAGGTGAACTGTTTTTT. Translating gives CASSSGLAGGELFF.

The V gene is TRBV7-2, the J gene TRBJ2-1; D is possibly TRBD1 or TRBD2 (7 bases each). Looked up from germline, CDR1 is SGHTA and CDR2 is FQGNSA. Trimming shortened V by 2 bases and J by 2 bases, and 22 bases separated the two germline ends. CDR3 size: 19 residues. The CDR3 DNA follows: TGTGCCAGCAGCTTAAGGTGGTCAGGGGGGGGAAGAACCTACAATGAGCAGTTCTTC. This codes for CASSLRWSGGGRTYNEQFF.

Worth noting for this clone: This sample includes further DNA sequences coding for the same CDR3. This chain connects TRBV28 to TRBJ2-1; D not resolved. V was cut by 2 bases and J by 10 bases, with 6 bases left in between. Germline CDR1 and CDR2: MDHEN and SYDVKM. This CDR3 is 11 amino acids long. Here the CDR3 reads CASSLIGEQFF. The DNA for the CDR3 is TGTGCCAGCAGTTTAATAGGGGAGCAGTTCTTC.